This TCR beta chain is from a study of brain T cells in children with intractable seizures. For this clone: Its antigen is not known.

Produced via immunoSEQ multiplex PCR; TCRdb's table is partial and in-frame only. The sample includes about 340,000 clones, approximately 93% seen only once; the top ten take 5% to 7%. Study-wide points: Absence of clones before surgery may stem from lower sequencing depth.

Time point indicated: blood from clinic visit 5 months post-surgery; TSC patient then seizure free. The receptor was derived from a boy younger than two with tuberous sclerosis and intractable seizures. The sequenced sample was peripheral blood, obtained 4 to 5 months after surgery.

CDR3 residues: CASSMSQRGLNEQFF. CDR3 coding DNA: TGTGCCAGTAGTATGTCCCAGCGGGGACTAAATGAGCAGTTCTTC. This chain uses TRBV19 with TRBJ2-1; 7 bases match TRBD2. The CDR3 has 15 amino acids. Germline V gene data show CDR1 as LNHDA and CDR2 as SQIVND (reference sequence). The ends lost 3 bases at V and 7 bases at J; junction bases unmatched: 9.